Sequencing of this T cell receptor beta chain was carried out in a study of CD8 T cells in Susac syndrome. Treatment-naive patients with stable or active relapsing-remitting disease were the multiple sclerosis controls. Germline assignment: CDR1 SEHNR and CDR2 FQNEAQ (reference sequence). Between the trimmed V and J ends, which lost 6 bases and 2 bases, there was a span of 16 bases. The CDR3 loop spans 15 amino acids. An amount of RNA that ranged from roughly 0.5 to 1 ug was reverse transcribed with random hexamers. Amplification of TCR beta CDR3 was carried out by immunoSEQ multiplex PCR, which covered 54 Vbeta and 13 Jbeta segments. TCRdb called the immunoSEQ multiplex PCR reads again in MiXCR, with one record for every CDR3 protein. The sample consists of about 170,000 distinct CDR3 sequences, about 93% of them appearing once.

The chain has TRBV7-9 and TRBJ2-5; D may be TRBD2 (6 bases). The specimen sequenced was CD4+ T cells from PBMCs. The sequence derives from a human donor with multiple sclerosis. CDR3 in DNA: TGTGCCAGCAGTTCGGGGAGGACGCCTCAAGAGACCCAGTACTTC. It translates to CASSSGRTPQETQYF.